The source of this TCR beta chain is a study of T cell changes during pregnancy in multiple sclerosis. V lost 3 bases and J lost 2; bases outside the gene matches: 3. The CDR3 is made up of 15 amino acids. Germline loops: CDR1 LNHDA, CDR2 SQIVND (reference sequence). Data came from immunoSEQ multiplex PCR; TCRdb stores just in-frame clones and leaves some out. This table has 60,000 to 65,000 clones, 92% appearing once. The TCR was taken from a female donor with multiple sclerosis, enrolled in a pregnancy study. The chain recombines TRBV19 with TRBJ2-3; 9 bases fit TRBD1. The specimen comprised peripheral blood, sampled in the first trimester of pregnancy. The CDR3 DNA is TGTGCCAGTAGTATTGCACAGGGGGCCACAGATACGCAGTATTTT. The encoded protein is CASSIAQGATDTQYF.